A selection of T cell receptor beta chains follows, all from one sample in a study of blood T cell repertoires in COVID-19. This table comes from immunoSEQ multiplex PCR, and its TCRdb copy is limited to in-frame clones, with some not included. The data show 300,000 to 350,000 clones, around 90% seen once. Sequencing was done on a sample of PBMCs or T cells enriched from blood (not recorded which). These receptors all stem from a woman younger than 30 with acute COVID-19. Each CDR3 is given with its conserved first and last residue. A D gene is named only where the DNA matches it firmly. The size entry is marked missing in some rows and otherwise reads once, few, many or a size class.

v_call: TRBV2; j_call: TRBJ2-3; d_call: .; clone_size: .; cdr3_nt: TGTGCCAGCAGACTTGCCCGGGACATAGTTATGGATACGCAGTATTTT; cdr3_aa: CASRLARDIVMDTQYF
v_call: TRBV19; j_call: TRBJ1-6; d_call: TRBD1; clone_size: .; cdr3_nt: TGTGCCAGCCGACAGGGGAACTATAATTCACCCCTCCACTTT; cdr3_aa: CASRQGNYNSPLHF
v_call: TRBV5-1; j_call: TRBJ2-3; d_call: TRBD2; clone_size: .; cdr3_nt: TGCGCCAGCAGTTGGGAACGACTAGCGGGAGGGCCTGTCTCGTCCTATTTT; cdr3_aa: CASSWERLAGGPVSSYF
v_call: TRBV6-5; j_call: TRBJ2-7; d_call: TRBD1; clone_size: .; cdr3_nt: TGTGCCAGCAGTTACCTAGGGGGCGCAGGGCAGTACTTC; cdr3_aa: CASSYLGGAGQYF
v_call: TRBV9; j_call: TRBJ2-3; d_call: .; clone_size: once; cdr3_nt: TGTGCCAGCAGCCTCCAGGGTAGACGGGCCACAGATACGCAGTATTTT; cdr3_aa: CASSLQGRRATDTQYF
v_call: TRBV7-9; j_call: TRBJ2-5; d_call: TRBD2; clone_size: .; cdr3_nt: TGTGCCAGCAGCCCTGAGCGGGGACTAGCGGGAGGTAGAGAGACCCAGTACTTC; cdr3_aa: CASSPERGLAGGRETQYF
v_call: TRBV6-1; j_call: TRBJ2-7; d_call: TRBD1; clone_size: once; cdr3_nt: TGTGCCAGCAGTGAGCGGGGGGACAGGGGGAAGCAGTACTTC; cdr3_aa: CASSERGDRGKQYF
v_call: TRBV28; j_call: TRBJ1-6; d_call: TRBD1; clone_size: .; cdr3_nt: TGTGCCAGCTCTTTCCGGGACAGGGGGAATTCACCCCTCCACTTT; cdr3_aa: CASSFRDRGNSPLHF
v_call: TRBV7-2; j_call: TRBJ2-2; d_call: TRBD2; clone_size: once; cdr3_nt: TGTGCCAGCAGCGTAAAAATTCTAGCGGGAGTAGGCACCGGGGAGCTGTTTTTT; cdr3_aa: CASSVKILAGVGTGELFF
v_call: TRBV19; j_call: TRBJ1-2; d_call: TRBD1; clone_size: once; cdr3_nt: TGTGCCAGTAGGTCGGGACAGGGTTGGTATGGCTACACCTTC; cdr3_aa: CASRSGQGWYGYTF
v_call: TRBV28; j_call: TRBJ1-4; d_call: TRBD1; clone_size: .; cdr3_nt: TGTGCCAGCAGTTTTAGACAGGGCGGTGAAAAACTGTTTTTT; cdr3_aa: CASSFRQGGEKLFF
v_call: TRBV5-1; j_call: TRBJ1-6; d_call: .; clone_size: .; cdr3_nt: TGCGCCAGCAGCTTGGGGCAGGGCGATTCACCCCTCCACTTT; cdr3_aa: CASSLGQGDSPLHF
v_call: TRBV28; j_call: TRBJ1-1; d_call: .; clone_size: .; cdr3_nt: TGTGCCAGCGCTAAAGAGAACACTGAAGCTTTCTTT; cdr3_aa: CASAKENTEAFF
v_call: TRBV28; j_call: TRBJ1-6; d_call: .; clone_size: .; cdr3_nt: TGTGCCAGTCGACAGTCCCGCATGGCGTCACCCCTCCACTTT; cdr3_aa: CASRQSRMASPLHF
v_call: TRBV12-3/TRBV12-4; j_call: TRBJ2-7; d_call: .; clone_size: .; cdr3_nt: TGTGCCAGCAGCCCTGCGGGCCACTACGAGCAGTACTTC; cdr3_aa: CASSPAGHYEQYF
v_call: TRBV24-1; j_call: TRBJ2-7; d_call: TRBD1; clone_size: once; cdr3_nt: TGTGCCACCAGTGATTACAGGGGAAATAGCGAGCAGTACTTC; cdr3_aa: CATSDYRGNSEQYF
v_call: TRBV28; j_call: TRBJ2-4; d_call: TRBD2; clone_size: .; cdr3_nt: TGTGCCAGCAGTACCCTAGGACTAGCGGGGAACAAAAACATTCAGTACTTC; cdr3_aa: CASSTLGLAGNKNIQYF
v_call: TRBV9; j_call: TRBJ1-5; d_call: .; clone_size: .; cdr3_nt: TGTGCCAGCAGCCTTAATAACGGGGTTCAGCATTTT; cdr3_aa: CASSLNNGVQHF